One T cell receptor beta chain is described in this entry. Germline trimming cut 3 bases from V and 6 bases from J; bases unmatched to any gene: 10. CDR1 and CDR2 from the germline V gene are GTSNPN and SVGIG (reference sequence). The CDR3 totals 15 residues. The sample originates from a study of T cell changes during pregnancy in multiple sclerosis. Produced via immunoSEQ multiplex PCR; TCRdb's table is partial and in-frame only. This table holds over 70,000 clones, approximately 90% found once. Specimen: peripheral blood, collected in the first trimester of pregnancy. The gene calls are TRBV30 and TRBJ2-3; 9 bases agree with TRBD1. This sequence originates from a female donor in good health, enrolled as a control in a pregnancy study. The CDR3 DNA is TGTGCCTGGAGGACTGGGACAGGGCCTGGGGATACGCAGTATTTT. Its protein is CAWRTGTGPGDTQYF.